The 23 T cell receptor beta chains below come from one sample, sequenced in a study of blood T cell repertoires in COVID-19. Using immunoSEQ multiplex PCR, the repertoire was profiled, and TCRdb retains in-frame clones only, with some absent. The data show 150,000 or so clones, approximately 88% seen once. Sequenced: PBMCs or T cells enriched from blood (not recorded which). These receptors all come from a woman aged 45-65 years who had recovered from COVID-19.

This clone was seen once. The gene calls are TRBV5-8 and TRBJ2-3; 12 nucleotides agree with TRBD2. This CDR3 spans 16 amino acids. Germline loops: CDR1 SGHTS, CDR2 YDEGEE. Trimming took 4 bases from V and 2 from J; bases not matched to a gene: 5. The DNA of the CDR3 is TGTGCCAGCAGCCCGAGGACTAGCGGGGTCACAGATACGCAGTATTTT. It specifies CASSPRTSGVTDTQYF.

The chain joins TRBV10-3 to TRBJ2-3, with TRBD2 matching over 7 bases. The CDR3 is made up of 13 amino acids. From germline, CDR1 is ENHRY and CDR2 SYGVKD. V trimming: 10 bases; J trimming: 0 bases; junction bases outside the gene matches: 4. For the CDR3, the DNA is TGTGCCACCGCGGGACTAAGCACAGATACGCAGTATTTT. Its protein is CATAGLSTDTQYF.

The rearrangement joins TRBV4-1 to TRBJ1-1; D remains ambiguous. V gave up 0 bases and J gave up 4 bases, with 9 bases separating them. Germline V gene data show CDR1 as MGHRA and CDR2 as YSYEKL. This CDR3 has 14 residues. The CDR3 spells CASSQEPGSTEAFF. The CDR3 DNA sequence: TGCGCCAGCAGCCAAGAACCGGGTAGCACTGAAGCTTTCTTT.

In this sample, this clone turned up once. The CDR3 here is CASSNPGEAFF. The CDR3 bases are TGTGCCAGCAGTAATCCAGGTGAAGCTTTCTTT. The rearrangement links TRBV6-5 to TRBJ1-1; D unclear. CDR1 and CDR2 (germline): MNHEY, SVGAGI. V was cut by 5 bases and J by 7 bases, with 8 bases left in between. This CDR3 is built from 11 residues.

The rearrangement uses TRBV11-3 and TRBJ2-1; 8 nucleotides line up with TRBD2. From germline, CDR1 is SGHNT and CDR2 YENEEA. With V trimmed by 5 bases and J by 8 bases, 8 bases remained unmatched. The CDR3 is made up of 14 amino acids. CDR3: CASSGGLGTYEQFF. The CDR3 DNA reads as TGTGCCAGCAGCGGGGGACTAGGCACCTATGAGCAGTTCTTC.

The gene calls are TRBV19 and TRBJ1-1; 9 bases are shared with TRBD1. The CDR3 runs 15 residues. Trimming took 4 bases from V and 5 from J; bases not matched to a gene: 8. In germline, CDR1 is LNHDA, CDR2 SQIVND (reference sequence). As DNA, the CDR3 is TGTGCCAGTAGTACGATAGGGACAGGGATAACTGAAGCTTTCTTT. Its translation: CASSTIGTGITEAFF. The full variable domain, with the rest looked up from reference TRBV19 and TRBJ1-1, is DGGITQSPKYLFRKEGQNVTLSCEQNLNHDAMYWYRQDPGQGLRLIYYSQIVNDFQKGDIAEGYSVSREKKESFPLTVTSAQKNPTAFYLCASSTIGTGITEAFFGQGTRLTVV.

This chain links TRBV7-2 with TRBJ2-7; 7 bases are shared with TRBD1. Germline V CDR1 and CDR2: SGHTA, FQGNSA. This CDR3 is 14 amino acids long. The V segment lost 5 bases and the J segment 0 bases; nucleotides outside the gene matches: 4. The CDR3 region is CASSRRDSSYEQYF. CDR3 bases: TGTGCCAGCAGCCGCCGGGACAGCTCCTACGAGCAGTACTTC.

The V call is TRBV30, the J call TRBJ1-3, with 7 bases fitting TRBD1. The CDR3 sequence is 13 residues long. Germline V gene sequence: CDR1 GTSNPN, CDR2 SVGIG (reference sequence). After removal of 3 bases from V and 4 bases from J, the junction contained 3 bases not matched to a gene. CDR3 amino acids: CAWRQGFGNTIYF. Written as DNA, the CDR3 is TGTGCCTGGAGACAGGGGTTCGGAAACACCATATATTTT.

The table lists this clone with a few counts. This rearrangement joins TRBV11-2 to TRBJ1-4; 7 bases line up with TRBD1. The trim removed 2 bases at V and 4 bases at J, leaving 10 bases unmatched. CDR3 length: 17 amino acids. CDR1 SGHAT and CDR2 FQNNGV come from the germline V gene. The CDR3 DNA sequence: TGTGCCAGCAGCTTAAAGGCCTTGGACAGGCGTAATGAAAAACTGTTTTTT. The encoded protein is CASSLKALDRRNEKLFF.

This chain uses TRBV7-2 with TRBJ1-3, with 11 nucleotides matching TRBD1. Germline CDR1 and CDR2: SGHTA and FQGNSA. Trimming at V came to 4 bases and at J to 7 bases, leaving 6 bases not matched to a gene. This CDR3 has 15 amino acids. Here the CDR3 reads CASSSRTGGRNTIYF. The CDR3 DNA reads TGTGCCAGCAGCTCCCGGACAGGGGGCAGGAACACCATATATTTT.

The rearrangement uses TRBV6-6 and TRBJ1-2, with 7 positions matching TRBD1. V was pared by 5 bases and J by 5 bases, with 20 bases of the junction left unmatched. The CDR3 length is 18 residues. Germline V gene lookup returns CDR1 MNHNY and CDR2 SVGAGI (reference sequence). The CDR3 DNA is TGTGCCAGCAGTCTCTGGGCCCTTGCGGACAGGTACCCTTATGGCTACACCTTC. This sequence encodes CASSLWALADRYPYGYTF.

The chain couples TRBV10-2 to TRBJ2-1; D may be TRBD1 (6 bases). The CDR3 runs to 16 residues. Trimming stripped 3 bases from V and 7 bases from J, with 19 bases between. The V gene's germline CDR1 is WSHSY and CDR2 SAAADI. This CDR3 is CASSEVGQGTKNEQFF. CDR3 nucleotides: TGCGCCAGCAGTGAAGTGGGGCAGGGGACGAAAAATGAGCAGTTCTTC.

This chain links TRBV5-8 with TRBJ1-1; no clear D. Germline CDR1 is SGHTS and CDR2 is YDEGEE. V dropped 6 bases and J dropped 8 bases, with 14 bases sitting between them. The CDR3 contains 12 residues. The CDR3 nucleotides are TGTGCCAGCACCAGAGTGACACTCGAAGCTTTCTTT. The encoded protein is CASTRVTLEAFF.

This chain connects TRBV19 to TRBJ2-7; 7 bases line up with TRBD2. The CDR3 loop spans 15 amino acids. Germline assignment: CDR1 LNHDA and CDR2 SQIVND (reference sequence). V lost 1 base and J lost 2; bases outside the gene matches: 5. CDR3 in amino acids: CASSIGASGTYEQYF. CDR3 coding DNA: TGTGCCAGTAGTATAGGGGCTAGCGGAACCTACGAGCAGTACTTC.

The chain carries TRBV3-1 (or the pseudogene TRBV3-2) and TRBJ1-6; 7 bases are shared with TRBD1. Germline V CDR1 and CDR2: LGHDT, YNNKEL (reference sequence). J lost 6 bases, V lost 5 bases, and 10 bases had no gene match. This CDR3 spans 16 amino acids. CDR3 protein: CASSYPRGASNSPLHF. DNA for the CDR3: TGTGCCAGCAGCTACCCCAGGGGGGCCTCTAATTCACCCCTCCACTTT.

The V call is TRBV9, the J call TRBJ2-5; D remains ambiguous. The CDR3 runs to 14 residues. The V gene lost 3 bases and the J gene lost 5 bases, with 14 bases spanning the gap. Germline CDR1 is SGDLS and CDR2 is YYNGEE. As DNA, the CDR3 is TGTGCCAGCAGCGCGGCCCTTCCAGCGGAGACCCAGTACTTC. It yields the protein CASSAALPAETQYF.

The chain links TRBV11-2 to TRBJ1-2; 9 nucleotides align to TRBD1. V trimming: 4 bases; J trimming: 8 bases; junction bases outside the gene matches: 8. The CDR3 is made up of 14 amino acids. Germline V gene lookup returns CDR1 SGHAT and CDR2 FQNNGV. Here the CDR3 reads CASSYPGQGEGYTF. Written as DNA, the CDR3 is TGTGCCAGCAGCTACCCGGGACAGGGAGAAGGCTACACCTTC.

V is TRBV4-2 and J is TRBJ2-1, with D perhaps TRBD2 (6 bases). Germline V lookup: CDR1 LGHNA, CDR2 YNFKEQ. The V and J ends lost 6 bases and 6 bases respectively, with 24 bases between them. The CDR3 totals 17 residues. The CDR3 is CASRTRESGVGVNEQFF. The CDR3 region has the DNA TGTGCCAGCAGGACCCGGGAGTCGGGGGTCGGTGTCAATGAGCAGTTCTTC.

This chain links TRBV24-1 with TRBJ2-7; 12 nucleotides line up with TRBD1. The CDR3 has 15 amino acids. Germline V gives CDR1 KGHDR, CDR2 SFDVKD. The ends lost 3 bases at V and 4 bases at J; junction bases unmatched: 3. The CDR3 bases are TGTGCCACCAGTGATCAGGGACAGGGGGCGTACGAGCAGTACTTC. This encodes CATSDQGQGAYEQYF.

The CDR3 sequence is CASRGQGVEKLFF. The CDR3 DNA is TGTGCCAGCAGGGGACAGGGTGTTGAAAAACTGTTTTTT. The genes are TRBV2 and TRBJ1-4; 9 positions agree with TRBD1. V gave up 6 bases and J gave up 7 bases; unmatched junction bases: 3. CDR3 length equals 13 residues. Looked up from germline, CDR1 is SNHLY and CDR2 is FYNNEI.

The CDR3 loop reads CASSNRGNTIYF. The CDR3 region has the DNA TGTGCCAGCAGTAACAGGGGAAACACCATATATTTT. This sequence joins TRBV12-3 or TRBV12-4 and TRBJ1-3; TRBD1 is a possible D gene (5 bases). Between the trimmed V and J ends, which lost 5 bases and 4 bases, there was a span of 6 bases. The CDR3 is made up of 12 amino acids.

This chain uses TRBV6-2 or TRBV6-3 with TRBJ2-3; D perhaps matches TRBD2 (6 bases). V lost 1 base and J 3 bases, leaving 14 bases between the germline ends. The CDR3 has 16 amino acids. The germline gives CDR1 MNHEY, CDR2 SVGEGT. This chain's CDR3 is CASSYLGGRSTDTQYF. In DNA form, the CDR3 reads TGTGCCAGCAGTTACTTGGGGGGACGGAGTACAGATACGCAGTATTTT.

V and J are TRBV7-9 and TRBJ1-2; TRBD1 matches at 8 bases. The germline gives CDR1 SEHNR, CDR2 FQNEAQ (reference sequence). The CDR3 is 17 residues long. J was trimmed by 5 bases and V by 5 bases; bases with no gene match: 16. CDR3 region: CASSPPGQGGLTYGYTF. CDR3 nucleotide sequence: TGTGCCAGCAGCCCCCCCGGACAGGGCGGGCTGACTTATGGCTACACCTTC.